This TCR beta chain was found in a study of T cells in localized non-small cell lung cancer. TCRdb keeps only in-frame clones here, not all; method: immunoSEQ multiplex PCR. Of over 40,000 clones listed, over 80% are singletons. Whole-study findings and limits: Elevated blood T cell density was associated with longer overall survival. Investigators sequenced only a single tumor region, leaving heterogeneity possible.

Comment on this clone: Its target is unknown.

The specimen was peripheral blood mononuclear cells, collected before any cancer treatment. The sequence was obtained from a man aged 35-75 years with stage III lung adenocarcinoma.

In DNA form, the CDR3 reads TGTGCCAGTAGGGATCTCGAAAACATTCAGTACTTC. Encoded protein: CASRDLENIQYF. The chain joins TRBV6-5 to TRBJ2-4, with unresolved D. There are 12 residues in the CDR3. Germline CDR1 MNHEY, CDR2 SVGAGI. V gave up 9 bases and J gave up 5 bases, with 11 bases separating them.